Each of the 12 T cell receptor beta chains below was sequenced from the same sample in a study of blood T cells in healthy people across ages. The authors ran a second PCR of roughly 7 to 11 cycles using a sample-barcoded 5' primer and a J-beta primer mix. TCRdb reanalysed the 5' RACE reads using MiXCR and keeps one entry per CDR3 protein. Of approximately 700,000 distinct CDR3 sequences listed, approximately 31% are singletons. Sequencing used blood. Source of these receptors: an elderly woman in good health.

This clonotype was seen at least ten times. The chain is built from TRBV12-3 or TRBV12-4 and TRBJ1-5; D ambiguous. Trimming stripped 0 bases from V and 4 bases from J, with 7 bases between. The CDR3 is 14 amino acids. For the CDR3, the DNA is TGTGCCAGCAGTTTAGCCGGAGGGAATCAGCCCCAGCATTTT. This sequence encodes CASSLAGGNQPQHF.

The table lists this clonotype with many counts. The rearrangement uses TRBV11-1 and TRBJ2-7, with TRBD2 matching over 7 bases. The V segment lost 2 bases and the J segment 2 bases; nucleotides outside the gene matches: 6. The CDR3 is 15 residues long. Germline V CDR1 and CDR2: SGHAT, FQDESV (reference sequence). The CDR3 nucleotides read TGTGCCAGCAGCTTACTTTTGGGACTAACCTACGAGCAGTACTTC. It yields the protein CASSLLLGLTYEQYF.

The chain links TRBV6-5 to TRBJ2-1, with a tentative D call TRBD2 (7 bases). This CDR3 contains 18 residues. The germline gives CDR1 MNHEY, CDR2 SVGAGI. V was clipped by 0 bases and J by 3 bases, with 18 bases between them. The CDR3 protein is CASSYSRGPGGGYNEQFF. The CDR3 DNA reads as TGTGCCAGCAGTTACTCGAGGGGACCGGGGGGCGGCTACAATGAGCAGTTCTTC.

This clonotype has only a few counts. A junction end diverges from the germline sequence, so it may reflect a read error. The V call is TRBV7-2, the J call TRBJ1-5, with 7 bases lining up with TRBD1. Germline V lookup: CDR1 SGHTA, CDR2 FQGNSA. The CDR3 spans 15 residues. The CDR3, as DNA: TGTGCCAGCAGCGTAAGACAGGGAATCGGTCAGCCCCTGCATTTT. Protein product: CASSVRQGIGQPLHF.

As concerns this clonotype: A read error is possible here, since a much larger clone lies one base away. The V gene is TRBV9, the J gene TRBJ1-2; D is perhaps TRBD1 (5 bases). Looked up from germline, CDR1 is SGDLS and CDR2 is YYNGEE. Trimming removed 3 bases at V and 3 bases at J, with 15 bases between. This CDR3 has 15 amino acids. This CDR3 reads CASSGAGTGDYGYTF. As DNA, the CDR3 is TGTGCCAGCAGCGGCGCGGGGACGGGGGACTATGGCTACACCTTC.

This clonotype came up many times. The chain couples TRBV20-1 to TRBJ1-2; no firm D call. The CDR3 is 12 residues long. Germline V gene data show CDR1 as DFQATT and CDR2 as SNEGSKA (reference sequence). The V gene lost 0 bases and the J gene lost 10 bases, with 12 bases spanning the gap. In DNA, the CDR3 is TGCAGTGCTAGAGAAGCAGGTGTCGCCTACACCTTC. Translation gives CSAREAGVAYTF.

A word on this clonotype: A much bigger clone sits one base away, suggesting this may be a read error. The chain recombines TRBV13 with TRBJ2-6; D is perhaps TRBD1 or TRBD2 (5 bases each). The CDR3 has 15 residues. CDR1 PRHDT and CDR2 FYEKMQ come from the germline V gene (reference sequence). The CDR3 region has the DNA TGTGCCAGCAGCTCACGGGGAACTGGGGCCAACGTCCGGACTTTC. This sequence encodes CASSSRGTGANVRTF.

The J gene is TRBJ1-2, the V gene TRBV7-2; D gene ambiguous. The CDR3 is 13 amino acids. The germline V and J ends were trimmed by 4 bases and 2 bases, with 8 bases remaining between them. In germline, CDR1 is SGHTA, CDR2 FQGNSA. CDR3 bases: TGTGCCAGCAGCTCCCTCCCCAACTATGGCTACACCTTC. It encodes CASSSLPNYGYTF.

The gene calls are TRBV5-1 and TRBJ1-1; no definite D call. The V end lost 5 bases, the J end lost 5 bases, and 16 bases lay between the germline ends. Germline loops: CDR1 SGHRS, CDR2 YFSETQ. The CDR3 is 14 amino acids. DNA of the CDR3: TGCGCCAGCAGAGCATCGCTGGGCGGAACTGAAGCTTTCTTT. Translating it yields CASRASLGGTEAFF. Combining the CDR3 with reference TRBV5-1 and TRBJ1-1 gives the whole variable domain KAGVTQTPRYLIKTRGQQVTLSCSPISGHRSVSWYQQTPGQGLQFLFEYFSETQRNKGNFPGRFSGRQFSNSRSEMNVSTLELGDSALYLCASRASLGGTEAFFGQGTRLTVV.

This clonotype was seen a handful of times. The chain couples TRBV9 to TRBJ2-5, with a weak D call TRBD2 (6 bases). Trimming left V 5 bases short and J 11 bases short, with 25 bases between. CDR3 length: 15 amino acids. From germline, CDR1 is SGDLS and CDR2 YYNGEE. This CDR3 is CASSYRDSLANEQYF. CDR3 in DNA: TGTGCCAGCAGTTACCGGGACTCCCTCGCCAATGAGCAGTACTTC.

This clonotype was observed at least ten times. The chain joins TRBV18 to TRBJ2-7; the match to TRBD1 covers 7 bases. CDR3 length: 12 amino acids. Germline loops: CDR1 KGHSH, CDR2 LQKENI. The ends lost 3 bases at V and 7 bases at J; junction bases unmatched: 3. The CDR3 reads CASSPTGWEQYF. CDR3 DNA: TGTGCCAGCTCACCGACAGGGTGGGAGCAGTACTTC.

V gene TRBV12-3 or TRBV12-4 combines with J gene TRBJ2-2; 9 bases agree with TRBD2. Germline trimming cut 5 bases from V and 3 bases from J; bases unmatched to any gene: 10. CDR3 size: 17 residues. The CDR3 DNA sequence: TGTGCCAGCAGTCCCGGCGGGGGGGCCTCGTACACCGGGGAGCTGTTTTTT. Protein: CASSPGGGASYTGELFF.